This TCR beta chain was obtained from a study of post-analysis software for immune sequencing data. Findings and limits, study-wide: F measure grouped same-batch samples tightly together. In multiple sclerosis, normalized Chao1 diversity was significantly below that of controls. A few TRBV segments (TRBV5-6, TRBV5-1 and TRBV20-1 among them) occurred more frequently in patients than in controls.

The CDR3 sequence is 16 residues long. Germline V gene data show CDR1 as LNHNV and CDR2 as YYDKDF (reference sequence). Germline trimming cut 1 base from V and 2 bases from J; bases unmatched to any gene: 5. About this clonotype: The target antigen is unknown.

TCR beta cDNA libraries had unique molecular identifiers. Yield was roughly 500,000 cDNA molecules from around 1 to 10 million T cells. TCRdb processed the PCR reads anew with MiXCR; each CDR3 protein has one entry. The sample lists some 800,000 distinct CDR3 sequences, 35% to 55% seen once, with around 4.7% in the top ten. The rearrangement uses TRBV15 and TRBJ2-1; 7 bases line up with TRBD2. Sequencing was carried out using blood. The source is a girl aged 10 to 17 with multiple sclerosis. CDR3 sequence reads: CATSRGSSGPYNEQFF. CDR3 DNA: TGTGCCACCAGCAGAGGGTCTAGCGGACCCTACAATGAGCAGTTCTTC.